The 13 T cell receptor beta chains given below trace back to one sample, sequenced in a study of shared clonotypes between healthy human individuals. This table comes from immunoSEQ multiplex PCR, and its TCRdb copy is limited to in-frame clones, with some not included. The sample carries approximately 1,500,000 clones, 96% recorded once. Sequences were obtained from naive CD4+ T cells sorted from blood. Subset noted: CD45RA+ positively selected. The receptors shown here come from a man between 25 and 39 years old in good health.

This clone appeared a single time. CDR3 DNA sequence: TGTGCCAGCTCACCGTCTTCCGACCTAAGCACAGATACGCAGTATTTT. Encoded protein: CASSPSSDLSTDTQYF. The rearrangement joins TRBV18 to TRBJ2-3, with D unresolved. CDR1 and CDR2 (germline): KGHSH, LQKENI. The CDR3 is 16 residues long. V was clipped by 3 bases and J by 0 bases, with 13 bases between them.

The chain uses TRBV6-1 and TRBJ2-3; 10 nucleotides agree with TRBD2. The germline gives CDR1 MNHNS, CDR2 SASEGT. The CDR3 covers 17 residues. The trim removed 1 base at V and 6 bases at J, leaving 10 bases unmatched. In DNA, the CDR3 is TGTGCCAGCAGTGAAGGGGCTAGCGGGAGCCTTTTCGATACGCAGTATTTT. Its translation is CASSEGASGSLFDTQYF.

The CDR3 loop is CASSSAGGQGRMNTEAFF. In nucleotides, the CDR3 is TGTGCCAGTAGTTCCGCGGGGGGACAGGGGCGTATGAACACTGAAGCTTTCTTT. J is TRBJ1-1 and V is TRBV19; 10 bases fit TRBD1. Germline assignment: CDR1 LNHDA and CDR2 SQIVND (reference sequence). V shed 5 bases and J 0 bases; nucleotides not matched to a gene: 12. This CDR3 comprises 18 residues. Supplemented by reference TRBV19 and TRBJ1-1, the full variable domain reads DGGITQSPKYLFRKEGQNVTLSCEQNLNHDAMYWYRQDPGQGLRLIYYSQIVNDFQKGDIAEGYSVSREKKESFPLTVTSAQKNPTAFYLCASSSAGGQGRMNTEAFFGQGTRLTVV.

The chain combines TRBV5-4 with TRBJ2-7; 7 bases map to TRBD1. Per germline, CDR1 SGHNT and CDR2 YYREEE (reference sequence). Trimming removed 0 bases from V and 10 bases from J; junction bases left unmatched: 7. This CDR3 contains 13 residues. CDR3 in DNA: TGTGCCAGCAGCTTGGGCCAGGACAGGCTCCAGTACTTC. Amino acids: CASSLGQDRLQYF.

The gene calls are TRBV29-1 and TRBJ2-1; 9 positions agree with TRBD2. Germline V CDR1 and CDR2: SQVTM, ANQGSEA. J was trimmed by 8 bases and V by 4 bases; bases with no gene match: 12. There are 15 residues in the CDR3. The CDR3, as DNA: TGCAGCGTTGGACTGCTAGCGGGACGTTCCTATGAGCAGTTCTTC. Translating gives CSVGLLAGRSYEQFF.

This chain joins TRBV7-8 and TRBJ2-1; 7 nucleotides line up with TRBD2. This CDR3 spans 14 amino acids. Trimming took 6 bases from V and 6 from J; bases not matched to a gene: 8. Germline CDR1 is SGHVS and CDR2 is FQNEAQ. CDR3: CASRHRTSFNEQFF. In nucleotides, the CDR3 is TGTGCCAGCAGACACCGGACTAGTTTCAATGAGCAGTTCTTC.

This chain uses TRBV30 with TRBJ1-2, with no clear D. V was clipped by 3 bases and J by 2 bases, with 10 bases between them. Germline V CDR1 and CDR2: GTSNPN, SVGIG (reference sequence). The length of the CDR3 is 13 residues. DNA for the CDR3: TGTGCCTGGAGCGTGACAAGAAACTATGGCTACACCTTC. Its protein product is CAWSVTRNYGYTF. Full variable domain (outside the CDR3, taken from reference TRBV30 and TRBJ1-2): SQTIHQWPATLVQPVGSPLSLECTVEGTSNPNLYWYRQAAGRGLQLLFYSVGIGQISSEVPQNLSASRPQDRQFILSSKKLLLSDSGFYLCAWSVTRNYGYTFGSGTRLTVV.

The chain joins TRBV28 to TRBJ2-3; D possibly matches TRBD1 or TRBD2 (5 bases each). The CDR3 is 16 residues long. The V gene's germline CDR1 is MDHEN and CDR2 SYDVKM. V lost 4 bases to trimming and J lost 8 bases, with 22 bases between them. The CDR3 reads CASSSRLKIPGTTQYF. The CDR3 DNA is TGTGCCAGCAGTTCCCGTCTCAAAATTCCCGGGACTACGCAGTATTTT.

The rearrangement links TRBV2 to TRBJ2-1; D could derive from TRBD1 or TRBD2 (6 bases each). CDR1 SNHLY and CDR2 FYNNEI come from the germline V gene. This CDR3 contains 15 residues. Trimming pared 7 bases from V and 0 bases from J, leaving 13 bases between. CDR3 sequence reads: CASTQGGNSYNEQFF. The CDR3 bases are TGTGCCAGCACCCAAGGGGGGAACTCCTACAATGAGCAGTTCTTC.

The V gene is TRBV19, the J gene TRBJ2-1, with 9 bases matching TRBD2. Losses at the gene ends were 5 bases for V and 9 bases for J; bases not matched to a gene: 5. The CDR3 has 13 amino acids. In germline, CDR1 is LNHDA, CDR2 SQIVND (reference sequence). The CDR3 spells CASSYSGSGEQFF. The CDR3 bases are TGTGCCAGTAGTTATAGCGGGAGTGGTGAGCAGTTCTTC.

The V gene is TRBV14, the J gene TRBJ2-7; 9 nucleotides line up with TRBD2. This CDR3 contains 14 residues. The V gene end was trimmed by 4 bases and the J gene end by 7 bases; junction bases not matched to a gene: 8. Germline V gene lookup returns CDR1 SGHDN and CDR2 FVKESK. In DNA, the CDR3 is TGTGCCAGCAGCCTAGCGGGAGCGCCGAGAGAGCAGTACTTC. It codes for CASSLAGAPREQYF.

The chain is built from TRBV14 and TRBJ2-7; D unclear. CDR1 is SGHDN, CDR2 FVKESK, per germline. CDR3 length equals 15 residues. The V end was cut by 1 base, the J end by 0 bases, with 10 bases between. DNA for the CDR3: TGTGCCAGCAGCCAAGGCCCTATTAGCTCCTACGAGCAGTACTTC. This translates into CASSQGPISSYEQYF.

This rearrangement joins TRBV6-5 to TRBJ1-2; D might be TRBD1 (6 bases). V was clipped by 0 bases and J by 3 bases, with 11 bases between them. The CDR3 extends over 15 amino acids. The germline V gene encodes CDR1 MNHEY and CDR2 SVGAGI. The CDR3 spells CASSYSGTLDYGYTF. CDR3 in DNA: TGTGCCAGCAGTTACTCTGGGACATTGGACTATGGCTACACCTTC.